This TCR beta chain was found in a study of T cells in Graves' hyperthyroidism and ophthalmopathy. Findings of the study overall: Prediction of ophthalmopathy progression came a median roughly 7.1 months pre-onset.

The CDR3 sequence is 15 residues long. Germline CDR1 SGHVS, CDR2 FQNEAQ. The V and J ends lost 5 bases and 5 bases respectively, with 16 bases between them. Stability of Graves' hyperthyroidism was defined as absent ophthalmopathy progression within 18 months. Reasons for excluding patients were uncontrolled infection, other autoimmune disease, pregnancy or lactation. Diagnosing involved the use of clinical symptoms, serum thyroxine and TRAb, thyroid ultrasound and orbital computed tomography. Authors of the study amplified TCR beta CDR3 regions from RNA transcripts. The HTBI primer set drove a first-round RT-PCR of the TCR CDR3. TCRdb independently ran MiXCR on the multiplex PCR reads; one entry per CDR3 protein. Altogether almost 600,000 distinct CDR3 sequences are present, about 43% being singletons, with the ten largest covering about 8.3%. For this clonotype: The antigen remains undetermined.

The V gene is TRBV7-8, the J gene TRBJ1-3; tentative D call: TRBD1 (6 bases). Input material: peripheral blood or thyroid tissue (not recorded which). This clonotype originated in a woman between 18 and 29 years old with Graves' hyperthyroidism. In nucleotides, the CDR3 is TGTGCCAGCAGCCTAAGGGAAGGGGGTCGAAACACCATATATTTT. Translating gives CASSLREGGRNTIYF.